There are a few counts of the clone carrying this TCR beta chain. From germline, CDR1 is KGHDR and CDR2 SFDVKD. The CDR3 extends over 13 amino acids. Deletions cut 4 bases from V and 1 base from J, with 6 bases between. Clones were sequenced by immunoSEQ multiplex PCR, and TCRdb holds only the in-frame ones, with some missing. This table holds tens of thousands of clones, around 78% found once. The sample belongs to a study of blood T cell repertoires in COVID-19. This rearrangement joins TRBV24-1 to TRBJ1-1; D not resolved. The specimen sequenced was peripheral blood. This clonotype was sampled from a human donor with active or convalescent COVID-19. The donor label of this sample is uncertain. CDR3 coding DNA: TGTGCCACCAGTGAGCCAGGGAACACTGAAGCTTTCTTT. Amino acid sequence: CATSEPGNTEAFF.